This T cell receptor beta chain was identified in a study of low-dose radiotherapy and immunotherapy resistance in tumors. About the study: With 1 Gy per fraction every two weeks, Cohort 2 accumulated 13 Gy across 26 weeks. Patients took aspirin (300 mg orally, daily) for four cycles beginning at cycle 1 day 1.

The time point: before trial treatment. Per the germline V gene, CDR1 is DFQATT and CDR2 is SNEGSKA (reference sequence). Germline trimming cut 6 bases from V and 5 bases from J; bases unmatched to any gene: 5. The CDR3 loop spans 12 amino acids. This clonotype was observed many times. TRAV- and TRBV-specific primers were used for first-strand cDNA, which covered alpha and beta chains. For amplifying TCRs, the PCR ran for around 20 cycles with Phusion, which was used together with a constant-region primer and the adapter on the V primers. MiXCR, run by TCRdb on the reads, gives a single entry per CDR3 protein. This sample has 85,000 to 100,000 distinct CDR3 sequences; more than 7.5% occur once, and the top ten carry around 1%.

J is TRBJ1-1 and V is TRBV20-1; 8 positions match TRBD1. The material was PBMCs, obtained before treatment. This clonotype was sampled from a male donor with prostate cancer. The CDR3 spells CSARQGQTEAFF. CDR3 nucleotides: TGCAGTGCCCGACAGGGGCAAACTGAAGCTTTCTTT.